Listed below are T cell receptor beta chains from one sample, sequenced in a study of PD-1 blockade in classical Hodgkin lymphoma. Sequencing used immunoSEQ multiplex PCR; TCRdb keeps in-frame clones, though not all of them. The profile covers some 1,500 clones, with 60% to 80% appearing a single time and over 40% taken by the ten largest. The material sequenced was CD8+ T cells from blood, taken at baseline. The receptor source for this set is a human donor with classical Hodgkin lymphoma. CDR3s leave out the opening cysteine and the closing phenylalanine or tryptophan. Fields, in order: V gene, J gene, CDR3 protein.

v_gene: TRBV27
j_gene: TRBJ1-2
CDR3aa: ASSGQGAGGYT

v_gene: TRBV4-3
j_gene: TRBJ1-1
CDR3aa: ASSQNRVYTEAF

v_gene: TRBV6-5
j_gene: TRBJ2-3
CDR3aa: ATLTGSDTQY

v_gene: TRBV28
j_gene: TRBJ1-1
CDR3aa: ASSPGGVTEAF

v_gene: TRBV7-2
j_gene: TRBJ2-1
CDR3aa: ASSFWTSGGGEQF

v_gene: TRBV27
j_gene: TRBJ2-7
CDR3aa: ASSWTAAGEQY

v_gene: TRBV28
j_gene: TRBJ2-1
CDR3aa: ASSLGFTSGGYNEQF

v_gene: TRBV7-9
j_gene: TRBJ2-1
CDR3aa: ASSSGGGEQF

v_gene: TRBV6-6
j_gene: TRBJ1-1
CDR3aa: ASVANTEAF

v_gene: TRBV28
j_gene: TRBJ1-2
CDR3aa: ASSSTRTDAMYGYT

v_gene: TRBV5-6
j_gene: TRBJ2-5
CDR3aa: ASSWTSGGVETQY

v_gene: TRBV27
j_gene: TRBJ2-2
CDR3aa: ASSWTSAGELF

v_gene: TRBV5-3
j_gene: TRBJ1-5
CDR3aa: ASSLTGMDNQPQH

v_gene: TRBV6-5
j_gene: TRBJ2-7
CDR3aa: ASSVLALSSYEQY

v_gene: TRBV5-5
j_gene: TRBJ2-7
CDR3aa: ASSSPGGIHYEQY